The 5 T cell receptor beta chains listed next were all sequenced from one sample in a study of T cells in Graves' hyperthyroidism and ophthalmopathy (dated by TCRdb to between 2017 and 2020). Receptor libraries were prepared by multiplex PCR. The run used an Illumina HiSeq 2000. Amplification of TCR beta CDR3 regions was carried out from RNA transcripts. The first round of RT-PCR for the TCR CDR3 was performed with the HTBI primer set and the Qiagen OneStep RT-PCR kit. TCRdb took the public reads, trimmed them with fastp at Q25, ran MiXCR for clone calling and kept in-frame beta chains. Rows are combined by CDR3 protein, so each entry shows the most common genes and DNA. Here the sample has some 400,000 distinct CDR3 sequences; 11% to 15% occur a single time. The ten largest clones take up approximately 11% of the sample. The sequencing input was blood. The receptors were sampled from a woman aged 55-70 years with Graves' hyperthyroidism.

This clonotype was observed many times. The gene calls are TRBV10-1 and TRBJ1-1; no firm D call. Trimming left V 6 bases short and J 2 bases short, with 10 bases between. Germline lookup yields CDR1 WNHNN and CDR2 SYGVQD (reference sequence). The CDR3 sequence is 13 residues long. CDR3 sequence reads: CASRLDGNTEAFF. CDR3 nucleotide sequence: TGCGCCAGCAGACTCGACGGAAACACTGAAGCTTTCTTT.

This clonotype was detected ten times or more. CDR3 sequence reads: CASSLGASHSGNTIYF. As DNA, the CDR3 is TGCGCCAGCAGCTTGGGGGCAAGTCACTCTGGAAACACCATATATTTT. The chain links TRBV5-1 to TRBJ1-3; D is uncertain. Trimming left V 0 bases short and J 0 bases short, with 10 bases between. Germline V CDR1 and CDR2: SGHRS, YFSETQ. The CDR3 consists of 16 residues.

This clonotype showed up just a few times. A much more abundant neighbour one base away suggests this may be a read error. The chain recombines TRBV11-2 with TRBJ1-2; unclear D gene. Germline values: CDR1 SGHAT, CDR2 FQNNGV. The V end lost 9 bases, the J end lost 3 bases, and 14 bases lay between the germline ends. The CDR3 contains 13 residues. The CDR3 here is CARLYGRDYGYTF. The CDR3 DNA reads TGTGCCAGGCTTTACGGGAGGGACTATGGCTACACCTTC.

The J gene is TRBJ1-4, the V gene TRBV18; D is perhaps TRBD1 (5 bases). CDR1 KGHSH and CDR2 LQKENI come from the germline V gene. This CDR3 has 16 amino acids. Trimming took off 3 bases at V and 4 bases at J, with 15 bases between the two ends. CDR3 region: CASSPQETANNEKLFF. The CDR3 region has the DNA TGTGCCAGCTCACCCCAAGAGACAGCCAATAATGAAAAACTGTTTTTT. Full variable domain (rest looked up from reference TRBV18 and TRBJ1-4): NAGVMQNPRHLVRRRGQEARLRCSPMKGHSHVYWYRQLPEEGLKFMVYLQKENIIDESGMPKERFSAEFPKEGPSILRIQQVVRGDSAAYFCASSPQETANNEKLFFGSGTQLSVL.

The chain has TRBV2 and TRBJ1-5; D may be TRBD1 (6 bases). Looked up from germline, CDR1 is SNHLY and CDR2 is FYNNEI. CDR3 length: 15 amino acids. Trimming shortened V by 6 bases and J by 0 bases, and 12 bases separated the two germline ends. CDR3 protein: CASRRTDFSNQPQHF. The CDR3 DNA reads as TGTGCCAGCAGAAGGACAGACTTTAGCAATCAGCCCCAGCATTTT.